These T cell receptor beta chains were read from a single sample in a study of T cell changes during pregnancy in multiple sclerosis. Sequencing used immunoSEQ multiplex PCR; TCRdb keeps in-frame clones, though not all of them. The repertoire has 35,000 to 40,000 clones, over 75% of them found once; the top ten carry 1.2%. This specimen consisted of CD4+ T cells from peripheral blood mononuclear cells, obtained before pregnancy. Every receptor here comes from a female donor with multiple sclerosis, enrolled in a pregnancy study. Both conserved end residues are part of each CDR3. D genes are given only for firm matches. Clone size, where shown, is once, few, many, or a class for clones that have expanded.

v_gene	len	abundance	j_gene	d_gene	CDR3aa	CDR3nt
TRBV7-9	16	few	TRBJ1-5	TRBD1	CASSLAGTGGLEPQHF	TGTGCCAGCAGCTTGGCCGGGACAGGGGGTCTGGAGCCCCAGCATTTT
TRBV2	11	-	TRBJ1-5	-	CASSIDQPQHF	TGTGCCAGCAGTATCGATCAGCCCCAGCATTTT
TRBV6-6	13	-	TRBJ1-1	-	CASTIKMNTEAFF	TGTGCCAGCACTATTAAAATGAACACTGAAGCTTTCTTT
TRBV5-4	15	few	TRBJ2-3	TRBD2	CASSPKRERTDTQYF	TGTGCCAGCAGCCCTAAGCGGGAACGGACAGATACGCAGTATTTT
TRBV27	16	-	TRBJ2-7	TRBD2	CASSLWGTSGNYEQYF	TGTGCCAGCAGTTTATGGGGGACTAGCGGGAACTACGAGCAGTACTTC
TRBV5-1	16	-	TRBJ2-7	TRBD2	CASSLRAGTITYEQYF	TGCGCCAGCAGCTTAAGAGCGGGAACTATTACCTACGAGCAGTACTTC
TRBV7-2	16	-	TRBJ2-2	-	CASRLTRGGNTGELFF	TGTGCCAGCAGGCTTACAAGGGGAGGAAACACCGGGGAGCTGTTTTTT
TRBV19	14	-	TRBJ2-7	TRBD1	CASSITGVGYEQYF	TGTGCCAGTAGCATCACAGGGGTCGGGTACGAGCAGTACTTC
TRBV5-1	16	-	TRBJ2-3	-	CASSEGVRFDTDTQYF	TGCGCCAGCTCGGAAGGGGTAAGGTTCGACACAGATACGCAGTATTTT
TRBV9	15	-	TRBJ1-2	-	CASSEGPGTTYGYTF	TGTGCCAGCAGCGAGGGCCCCGGGACAACCTATGGCTACACCTTC
TRBV5-1	16	-	TRBJ2-1	TRBD1	CASSLAAGGAVIEQFF	TGCGCCAGCAGCTTGGCCGCAGGGGGCGCGGTCATTGAGCAGTTCTTC
TRBV2	15	-	TRBJ2-1	TRBD2	CASSKRSGGPDEQFF	TGTGCCAGCAGTAAGAGGTCGGGAGGGCCCGATGAGCAGTTCTTC
TRBV11-3	16	-	TRBJ2-7	TRBD2	CASSLGLGTSSYEQYF	TGTGCCAGCAGCTTAGGATTGGGGACTAGTTCCTACGAGCAGTACTTC
TRBV19	17	-	TRBJ1-2	-	CASSRTPPGHKIPGYTF	TGTGCCAGTAGTAGAACCCCCCCGGGACATAAGATCCCGGGCTACACCTTC
TRBV12-5	19	-	TRBJ1-3	-	CASGFKIDSGGRSGNTIYF	TGTGCTAGTGGTTTCAAAATTGATTCGGGGGGCCGCTCTGGAAACACCATATATTTT
TRBV4-3	20	-	TRBJ2-7	TRBD1	CASSQVAPPGQGFPSYEQYF	TGCGCCAGCAGCCAAGTGGCCCCTCCGGGACAGGGATTCCCCAGCTACGAGCAGTACTTC
TRBV10-3	15	-	TRBJ2-5	TRBD2	CAISGPLAGQETQYF	TGTGCCATCAGTGGTCCTCTAGCGGGACAAGAGACCCAGTACTTC
TRBV10-3	13	-	TRBJ1-6	-	CAISGETNSPLHF	TGTGCCATCAGTGGGGAGACAAATTCACCCCTCCACTTT
TRBV28	11	-	TRBJ2-7	-	CASISAYEQYF	TGTGCCAGCATCTCGGCCTACGAGCAGTACTTC
TRBV19	15	once	TRBJ1-1	-	CASSMGGLKNTEAFF	TGTGCCAGTAGTATGGGGGGGCTGAAGAACACTGAAGCTTTCTTT
TRBV4-2	15	-	TRBJ2-1	-	CASSQVLSEPNEQFF	TGTGCCAGCAGCCAAGTACTGAGTGAGCCTAATGAGCAGTTCTTC